This T cell receptor beta chain was identified in a study of cytomegalovirus exposure and HLA in healthy donors. Study-level results: Common viral pathogens seemed, in a later analysis, to connect with several of the most significant clusters. A later look showed TCR association rates differing by HLA locus, highest for DRB1 and lowest for HLA-C. When analyzed later, a missense DCLRE1C variant was found to be linked to TCR beta V- and J-gene trimming.

Only a few counts were recorded for this clone. Antigen: not known. V was shortened by 0 bases and J by 8 bases, with 7 bases between the two germline ends. The germline CDR1 and CDR2 sequences are SQVTM and ANQGSEA. This CDR3 is 11 amino acids long. Amplification used 60 Vbeta primers and 13 Jbeta primers. This table comes from immunoSEQ multiplex PCR, and its TCRdb copy is limited to in-frame clones, with some not included. The repertoire consists of 140,000 or so clones, with around two thirds occurring once and the leading ten covering around 4.5%. The receptor was isolated from a man between 18 and 29 years old in good health and CMV-seropositive. Sequencing was done on a sample of PBMCs. The V call is TRBV29-1, the J call TRBJ1-1; no clear D. The CDR3 reads CSVEEGLEAFF. CDR3 DNA: TGCAGCGTTGAAGAAGGACTCGAAGCTTTCTTT.